Shown below are 17 T cell receptor beta chains from a single sample sequenced in a study of blood T cells in healthy people across ages. Together with a sample-barcoded 5' primer, a J-beta primer mix was included in a second PCR lasting roughly 6 to 12 cycles. TCRdb fed the 5' RACE reads into MiXCR, producing one record per CDR3 protein. In the table there are about 840,000 distinct CDR3 sequences, 25% to 35% of which are singletons. These data were also reused for a study on T cells of mothers and their children.

Input material: blood. Receptors were obtained from a woman aged 40-49 years in good health.

This clonotype was picked up a small number of times. The J gene is TRBJ2-7, the V gene TRBV19; 8 bases align to TRBD1. The CDR3 is made up of 15 amino acids. The V segment lost 4 bases and the J segment 6 bases; nucleotides outside the gene matches: 11. Germline CDR1 LNHDA, CDR2 SQIVND (reference sequence). The chain's CDR3 is CASSNRDRGSAEQYF. The CDR3 nucleotides are TGTGCCAGTAGTAACCGCGACAGGGGATCGGCCGAGCAGTACTTC.

This clonotype was seen ten or more times. This chain joins TRBV6-1 and TRBJ1-2; weak D call: TRBD1 (5 bases). Germline V gives CDR1 MNHNS, CDR2 SASEGT. Trimming removed 4 bases from V and 4 bases from J, with 13 bases in between. The CDR3 runs to 14 residues. The DNA for the CDR3 is TGTGCCAGCAGTGCAGGGATGGGGAGCTATGGCTACACCTTC. This gives the protein CASSAGMGSYGYTF.

This clonotype was counted only a few times. The V call is TRBV14, the J call TRBJ1-6, with 7 nucleotides matching TRBD1. Unmatched junction bases numbered 10, after V lost 5 bases and J lost 0 bases. CDR1 is SGHDN and CDR2 is FVKESK in the germline V gene. The CDR3 runs to 18 residues. The CDR3 protein is CASSKPGQISSYNSPLHF. The CDR3, as DNA: TGTGCCAGCAGCAAACCGGGACAGATCTCCTCCTATAATTCACCCCTCCACTTT.

This clonotype was recorded a few times. The CDR3 DNA is TGTGCCAGCAGCCAAGATTGGTCGCGCGGGCGGCCCCAGCATTTT. Translated, it gives CASSQDWSRGRPQHF. This rearrangement joins TRBV3-1 to TRBJ1-5; D uncertain. This CDR3 is built from 15 residues. Germline CDR1 LGHDT, CDR2 YNNKEL (reference sequence). Trimming stripped 0 bases from V and 9 bases from J, with 15 bases between.

This clonotype occurred many times. The chain couples TRBV7-9 to TRBJ2-3; 14 nucleotides match TRBD2. The ends lost 6 bases at V and 2 bases at J; junction bases unmatched: 13. The CDR3 totals 19 residues. Germline V CDR1 and CDR2: SEHNR, FQNEAQ (reference sequence). CDR3 amino acids: CASSSTSGLAGGNTDTQYF. The DNA of the CDR3 is TGTGCCAGCAGTTCTACCTCTGGACTAGCGGGGGGAAACACAGATACGCAGTATTTT.

The J gene is TRBJ1-1, the V gene TRBV3-1; 7 bases are shared with TRBD1. V shed 3 bases, J shed 4 bases, and the junction held 2 bases outside the gene matches. The CDR3 sequence is 13 residues long. The germline gives CDR1 LGHDT, CDR2 YNNKEL (reference sequence). CDR3 nucleotide sequence: TGTGCCAGCAGCCATACAGGGGCCACTGAAGCTTTCTTT. Protein product: CASSHTGATEAFF.

Concerning this clonotype itself: The junction departs from the called germline gene at one end, perhaps through a read error. The chain has TRBV27 and TRBJ1-1; TRBD1 is a possible D gene (5 bases). This CDR3 has 15 amino acids. CDR1 MNHEY and CDR2 SMNVEV come from the germline V gene (reference sequence). The CDR3 sequence: CANSLIDGGSSEAFF. CDR3 bases: TGTGCCAACAGTTTAATCGATGGGGGAAGCTCTGAAGCTTTCTTT.

This clonotype was counted a few times. A much larger clone lies one base from this, so it may be a read error. V usage is TRBV29-1 and J usage is TRBJ2-7; D could derive from TRBD1 or TRBD2 (6 bases each). The V gene lost 3 bases and the J gene lost 5 bases, with 14 bases spanning the gap. CDR3 length equals 13 residues. Germline assignment: CDR1 SQVTM and CDR2 ANQGSEA. As DNA, the CDR3 is TGCAGCGTTGAGGGGGGCTTAACCGACGAGCAGTACTTC. It yields the protein CSVEGGLTDEQYF.

The chain uses TRBV9 and TRBJ2-7; 12 bases fit TRBD1. This CDR3 spans 15 amino acids. In germline, CDR1 is SGDLS, CDR2 YYNGEE. With 5 bases clipped from V and 7 bases from J, the junction kept 10 bases outside the gene matches. In DNA form, the CDR3 reads TGTGCCAGCAGGGGGACAGGGGGCCCCTACAATGAGCAGTACTTC. This sequence encodes CASRGTGGPYNEQYF.

This clonotype was seen only a few times. The J gene is TRBJ2-7, the V gene TRBV14, with D perhaps matching TRBD2 (5 bases). The germline gives CDR1 SGHDN, CDR2 FVKESK. The germline V and J ends were trimmed by 0 bases and 0 bases, with 15 bases remaining between them. This CDR3 region has 17 residues. For the CDR3, the DNA is TGTGCCAGCAGCCAAGATTCCCTTTTTGGGAGCTCCTACGAGCAGTACTTC. This translates into CASSQDSLFGSSYEQYF. The whole variable domain, remainder taken from reference TRBV14 and TRBJ2-7, is EAGVTQFPSHSVIEKGQTVTLRCDPISGHDNLYWYRRVMGKEIKFLLHFVKESKQDESGMPNNRFLAERTGGTYSTLKVQPAELEDSGVYFCASSQDSLFGSSYEQYFGPGTRLTVT.

There are many counts of this clonotype. The V and J genes are TRBV12-3 or TRBV12-4 and TRBJ2-7; a possible D gene is TRBD1 (5 bases). The length of the CDR3 is 15 residues. V lost 5 bases and J 5 bases, leaving 19 bases between the germline ends. The CDR3 region has the DNA TGTGCCAGCAGTCCCCAGGGTATGGTGATCCACGAGCAGTACTTC. As protein: CASSPQGMVIHEQYF.

The J gene is TRBJ1-4, the V gene TRBV20-1; D is unclear. Per the germline V gene, CDR1 is DFQATT and CDR2 is SNEGSKA (reference sequence). Trimming removed 0 bases from V and 6 bases from J, with 14 bases in between. The CDR3 covers 15 residues. This CDR3 is CSARDRARRDEKLFF. As DNA, the CDR3 is TGCAGTGCTAGAGATAGAGCGAGGCGAGATGAAAAACTGTTTTTT.

This chain links TRBV5-1 with TRBJ2-7; D might be TRBD1 (6 bases). Germline loops: CDR1 SGHRS, CDR2 YFSETQ. V was cut by 6 bases and J by 1 base, with 14 bases left in between. This CDR3 spans 14 amino acids. The CDR3 coding sequence is TGCGCCAGCACCAAGGGGGACGGATCCTACGAGCAGTACTTC. Translated, it gives CASTKGDGSYEQYF. The variable domain in full, with the rest retrieved from reference TRBV5-1 and TRBJ2-7, is KAGVTQTPRYLIKTRGQQVTLSCSPISGHRSVSWYQQTPGQGLQFLFEYFSETQRNKGNFPGRFSGRQFSNSRSEMNVSTLELGDSALYLCASTKGDGSYEQYFGPGTRLTVT.

This clonotype came up a few times. CDR3 sequence reads: CSVVGSSGGAVDEQFF. Here the CDR3 DNA reads TGCAGCGTTGTCGGCTCTAGCGGGGGGGCCGTCGATGAGCAGTTCTTC. The V call is TRBV29-1, the J call TRBJ2-1; 12 bases fit TRBD2. This CDR3 contains 16 residues. J was trimmed by 8 bases and V by 4 bases; bases with no gene match: 12. Germline V gene data show CDR1 as SQVTM and CDR2 as ANQGSEA.

This clonotype has more than one count but fewer than ten. The chain combines TRBV6-2 or TRBV6-3 with TRBJ2-1; TRBD1 agrees at 9 bases. The germline V gene has CDR1 MNHEY and CDR2 SVGEGT. Trimming cost V 7 bases and J 6 bases; bases outside gene matches: 10. The length of the CDR3 is 15 residues. The CDR3 spells CASNPQGQGSNEQFF. CDR3 sequence (DNA): TGTGCCAGCAACCCCCAAGGACAGGGGAGCAATGAGCAGTTCTTC.

V is TRBV3-1 and J is TRBJ2-7; D perhaps matches TRBD1 (5 bases). CDR3 length: 14 residues. Germline lookup yields CDR1 LGHDT and CDR2 YNNKEL (reference sequence). Trimming cost V 2 bases and J 5 bases, with 13 bases left between them. The CDR3 spells CASSQFQGVHEQYF. CDR3 DNA sequence: TGTGCCAGCAGCCAATTCCAGGGTGTCCACGAGCAGTACTTC.

In this sample, this clonotype turned up a few times. The V call is TRBV20-1, the J call TRBJ2-3, with TRBD2 identical over 7 bases. Trimming cost V 0 bases and J 5 bases; bases outside gene matches: 8. The CDR3 has 15 amino acids. In germline, CDR1 is DFQATT, CDR2 SNEGSKA (reference sequence). The CDR3 loop is CSARDARTRRDTQYF. CDR3 nucleotides: TGCAGTGCTAGAGACGCGCGGACTAGGCGAGATACGCAGTATTTT.